This T cell receptor beta chain comes out of a study of blood T cell repertoires in COVID-19. Turning to the study itself: The samples span acute and convalescent COVID-19 from the United States, Italy and Spain. PBMCs, B-cell-depleted T cells, or T cells were the source of the cDNA or gDNA that made up the material.

In the authors' methods: Amplification from reference gene primers served as the basis for estimated nucleated cell counts. Sequencing was performed with immunoSEQ multiplex PCR; in TCRdb, only in-frame clones are kept and a portion is missing. Clone size and the V and J calls come from that table; the DNA yielded D and trimming. The sample shows 200,000 to 300,000 clones, about 87% of them seen only once. The TCR comes from a woman between 40 and 55 years old with acute or convalescent COVID-19. The sample consisted of peripheral blood.

The CDR3 sequence: CASSWTTGRTEAFF. In DNA, the CDR3 is TGCGCCAGCAGCTGGACCACAGGGCGGACTGAAGCTTTCTTT. The J gene is TRBJ1-1, the V gene TRBV5-1; tentatively, D is TRBD1 (6 bases). This CDR3 spans 14 amino acids. With 3 bases removed from V and 5 bases from J, the gap between germline ends came to 14 bases. Germline V gene sequence: CDR1 SGHRS, CDR2 YFSETQ.